This entry lists 2 T cell receptor beta chains sequenced from one sample in a study of OX40 agonist ivuxolimab in advanced cancers. Profiling relied on immunoSEQ multiplex PCR, and the TCRdb table lists in-frame clones only, not all of them. The sample yields about 54,000 clones, roughly 90% seen once. The specimen comprised CD4+ or CD8+ T cells sorted from blood, sampled in a trial of the OX40 agonist ivuxolimab. Receptor source: an adult with an advanced solid tumor such as melanoma, head and neck, liver or kidney cancer.

This chain joins TRBV27 and TRBJ2-7; D call uncertain. Germline loops: CDR1 MNHEY, CDR2 SMNVEV (reference sequence). There are 13 residues in the CDR3. The V gene lost 5 bases and the J gene lost 4 bases, with 12 bases spanning the gap. CDR3 protein: CASSLGPLYEQYF. CDR3 nucleotides: TGTGCCAGCAGTCTAGGGCCACTTTACGAGCAGTACTTC.

This chain connects TRBV7-8 to TRBJ2-7; D is tentatively TRBD1 or TRBD2 (7 bases each). The CDR3 has 16 amino acids. V gave up 5 bases and J gave up 4 bases, with 21 bases separating them. The germline V gene encodes CDR1 SGHVS and CDR2 FQNEAQ. The CDR3 bases are TGTGCCAGCAGCACAAGGGGGGGCAGGGGGTCATACGAGCAGTACTTC. Translation gives CASSTRGGRGSYEQYF.